This is a list of T cell receptor beta chains from one sample in a study of neoadjuvant anti-PD-1 for oral cavity cancer. TCRdb keeps only in-frame clones here, not all; method: immunoSEQ multiplex PCR. The sample holds 7,500 to 10,000 clones; roughly three fifths are singletons and the top ten take 4% to 5.5%. Sequenced material: PBMCs, taken after nivolumab (anti-PD-1) treatment. These receptor sequences come from a person between 40 and 85 years old with oral cavity squamous cell carcinoma. The CDR3 runs from the conserved cysteine through the conserved F or W. D genes are given only for firm matches. Size is stated for part of the rows, as once, few or many counts, or as a class when the clone is expanded.

TRBV2	-	-	15	TRBJ1-1	TGTGCCAGCAGTGATCCCCGTTTCGGGCGGACTGAAGCTTTCTTT	CASSDPRFGRTEAFF
TRBV5-4	-	-	12	TRBJ1-4	TGTGCCAGCAGCCCCGCAAGGGGAAAACTGTTTTTT	CASSPARGKLFF
TRBV5-6	-	TRBD2	17	TRBJ2-5	TGTGCCAGCAGCGTAAATCTAGCGGGCCTACTGCAAGAGACCCAGTACTTC	CASSVNLAGLLQETQYF
TRBV2	-	-	15	TRBJ1-4	TGTGCCAGCAGTGAGACCCGGGGGGGGAATGAAAAACTGTTTTTT	CASSETRGGNEKLFF
TRBV11-3	-	TRBD1	14	TRBJ1-5	TGTGCCAGCAGCCCACAGGGGTGCAATCAGCCCCAGCATTTT	CASSPQGCNQPQHF
TRBV9	-	TRBD1	16	TRBJ1-2	TGTGCCAGCAGCGTAGCTTTGGGACAGGGCTTGAATGGCTACACCTTC	CASSVALGQGLNGYTF
TRBV7-8	few	TRBD1	15	TRBJ2-7	TGTGCCAGCAGCTTAAGGTGGGACAGGGCGAACGAGCAGTACTTC	CASSLRWDRANEQYF
TRBV6-1	-	-	15	TRBJ2-3	TGTGCCAGCACCCCACTAGGGGCGGGCACAGATACGCAGTATTTT	CASTPLGAGTDTQYF
TRBV19	-	TRBD2	15	TRBJ2-1	TGTGCCAGTATTCTCGGGACTAGCGGGGACAATGAGCAGTTCTTC	CASILGTSGDNEQFF
TRBV7-3	-	TRBD1	16	TRBJ2-2	TGTGCCAGCAGCTTCCGACAGGGGGCTGGCACCGGGGAGCTGTTTTTT	CASSFRQGAGTGELFF
TRBV7-2	-	TRBD2	14	TRBJ2-2	TGTGCCAGCAGCGTACTAGCGGGAACCGGGGAGCTGTTTTTT	CASSVLAGTGELFF
TRBV11-1	-	TRBD1	15	TRBJ2-3	TGTGCCAGCAGCCTAGACAGGGGAGACGCAGATACGCAGTATTTT	CASSLDRGDADTQYF
TRBV6-1	few	-	19	TRBJ1-5	TGTGCCAGCAGTGAAACGCGAGGGAAGGGATTGGTAAGCAATCAGCCCCAGCATTTT	CASSETRGKGLVSNQPQHF
TRBV4-1	-	-	15	TRBJ1-2	TGCGCCAGCAGCCAAGAAAACGGGGGCCTCTATGGCTACACCTTC	CASSQENGGLYGYTF
TRBV5-1	-	TRBD1	17	TRBJ2-5	TGCGCCAGCAGTAAGCGGGACAGGGGGTGGGCAAACGAGACCCAGTACTTC	CASSKRDRGWANETQYF
TRBV5-1	-	-	14	TRBJ2-3	TGCGCCAGCAGCTTGGGGGGGCCAGCAGATACGCAGTATTTT	CASSLGGPADTQYF
TRBV6-1	-	TRBD1	16	TRBJ1-4	TGTGCCAGCAGTGAAATATACAGGGGCCCCGACCGGTTACTGTTTTTT	CASSEIYRGPDRLLFF
TRBV28	-	-	14	TRBJ2-7	TGTGCCAGCAGTTCCGGGACACCAACCTACGAGCAGTACTTC	CASSSGTPTYEQYF
TRBV19	few	-	13	TRBJ1-5	TGTGCCAGTAGTATCCCAGGCAGCCAGCCCCAGCATTTT	CASSIPGSQPQHF
TRBV6-5	-	-	13	TRBJ1-2	TGTGCCAGCAGTTACTCGCCAGGGTACGGCTACACCTTC	CASSYSPGYGYTF
TRBV5-4	-	TRBD1	14	TRBJ1-1	TGTGCCAGCAGCCTCCCGGACAGGGAATCTGAAGCTTTCTTT	CASSLPDRESEAFF
TRBV30	-	-	17	TRBJ2-1	TGTGCCTGGAGTGTAACCGGGCGGGTCCGCTCCTACAATGAGCAGTTCTTC	CAWSVTGRVRSYNEQFF
TRBV27	-	-	15	TRBJ2-2	TGTGCCAGCAGTTTCGCCAGCCCGAACACCGGGGAGCTGTTTTTT	CASSFASPNTGELFF
TRBV4-2	-	-	14	TRBJ2-7	TGTGCCAGCAGCCAAGTCGGGGGATACTACGAGCAGTACTTC	CASSQVGGYYEQYF
TRBV30	-	-	14	TRBJ2-2	TGTGCCTGGAGTGTCGGATGGGAGACCGGGGAGCTGTTTTTT	CAWSVGWETGELFF
TRBV30	-	-	15	TRBJ1-1	TGTGCCTGGAGTTCGTGGGGAGGGAGGGACACTGAAGCTTTCTTT	CAWSSWGGRDTEAFF
TRBV2	few	-	14	TRBJ1-2	TGTGCCAGCAGTGGGGGTAGTGAGGGGTATGGCTACACCTTC	CASSGGSEGYGYTF
TRBV19	-	-	15	TRBJ1-1	TGTGCCAGTAGTACCTCCGGGACACGGTCTTTCATGGCTTTCTTT	CASSTSGTRSFMAFF
TRBV27	few	TRBD1	15	TRBJ1-1	TGTGCCAGCAGTTTACAGGGACAGAGGTACACTGAAGCTTTCTTT	CASSLQGQRYTEAFF
TRBV27	-	-	15	TRBJ1-3	TGTGCCAGCAGCCCCGATTATACGGGTGGAAACACCATATATTTT	CASSPDYTGGNTIYF
TRBV28	-	-	16	TRBJ1-1	TGTGCCAGCAGTCCTCGAATGGGGGATGGGGGCACTGAAGCTTTCTTT	CASSPRMGDGGTEAFF
TRBV4-1	-	-	17	TRBJ1-2	TGCGCCAGCAGCCCAACTACGGGGGGGGCGCAGGCCTATGGCTACACCTTC	CASSPTTGGAQAYGYTF
TRBV9	-	TRBD1	16	TRBJ2-5	TGTGCCAGCAGCGTAGCACAGGGGCGAGTGGAGGAGACCCAGTACTTC	CASSVAQGRVEETQYF
TRBV10-3	-	TRBD2	16	TRBJ2-7	TGTGCCATCAGTGAAATACCGGGACTAGCTGAGTACGAGCAGTACTTC	CAISEIPGLAEYEQYF
TRBV6-5	few	-	13	TRBJ1-2	TGTGCCAGCAGTTACTCAACAAGGGATGGCTACACCTTC	CASSYSTRDGYTF
TRBV5-5	-	-	13	TRBJ1-5	TGTGCCAGCAGCCAGGACCCCAATCAGCCCCAGCATTTT	CASSQDPNQPQHF
TRBV29-1	-	TRBD1	14	TRBJ1-2	TGCAGCGTCGCCGCGGAAGGGACAGGGGGAGGCTACACCTTC	CSVAAEGTGGGYTF
TRBV2	-	TRBD1	16	TRBJ2-4	TGTGCCAGCACCCAAGAGGGGGCTTATGGCAAAAACATTCAGTACTTC	CASTQEGAYGKNIQYF
TRBV5-1	-	TRBD2	15	TRBJ2-7	TGCGCCAGCAGCTCGTATTATCTAGCGGGAGAGGCGCAGTACTTC	CASSSYYLAGEAQYF
TRBV5-1	-	TRBD2	18	TRBJ2-3	TGCGCCAGCAGCTTGGCCACCACAGCGGGAGGGGTTACAGATACGCAGTATTTT	CASSLATTAGGVTDTQYF
TRBV6-5	-	-	12	TRBJ1-5	TGTGCCAGCAGTCGGGTGGACCAGCCCCAGCATTTT	CASSRVDQPQHF
TRBV9	-	TRBD2	14	TRBJ2-7	TGTGCCAGCAGCGTTAGCGGGAGGGCTGGAGAGCAGTACTTC	CASSVSGRAGEQYF
TRBV5-6	-	TRBD1	15	TRBJ1-4	TGTGCCAGCAGCCCGATGACAGGGGCGAGTGAAAAACTGTTTTTT	CASSPMTGASEKLFF
TRBV11-2	-	TRBD2	15	TRBJ2-3	TGTGCCAGCAGCTTCGGGACTAGCGGACCAGATACGCAGTATTTT	CASSFGTSGPDTQYF
TRBV5-1	-	-	13	TRBJ1-2	TGCGCCAGCAGCTTGGCGGGTTACTATGGCTACACCTTC	CASSLAGYYGYTF
TRBV4-1	few	-	12	TRBJ2-1	TGCGCCAGCAGCCTCAGGCGAGATGAGCAGTTCTTC	CASSLRRDEQFF
TRBV27	-	-	14	TRBJ1-1	TGTGCCAGCACCCACGGACGGAACGAGGGTGAAGCTTTCTTT	CASTHGRNEGEAFF
TRBV30	once	-	12	TRBJ1-2	TGTGCCTGGAGTGTTTCAGGAAGAGGCTACACCTTC	CAWSVSGRGYTF
TRBV30	-	TRBD1	14	TRBJ2-1	TGTGCCTGGAGTCCGACAGGGGCGTACAATGAGCAGTTCTTC	CAWSPTGAYNEQFF
TRBV11-2	few	-	15	TRBJ1-5	TGTGCCAGCAGCTTAGCGGGGTTGGAGGGACAGCCCCAGCATTTT	CASSLAGLEGQPQHF